Following are 14 T cell receptor beta chains from one sample sequenced in a study of CD8 T cell repertoires and HIV-1 epitope variants. The repertoire was sequenced with immunoSEQ multiplex PCR; TCRdb's copy has only in-frame clones and lacks some. The data contain roughly 5,400 clones, under 75% of them singletons. Antigen specificity for these receptors is unknown. Sequencing was performed on cultured CD8+ T cells derived from PBMCs. Source of these receptors: a male donor with HIV.

This chain uses TRBV19 with TRBJ2-1, with D perhaps being TRBD1 or TRBD2 (5 bases each). Per the germline V gene, CDR1 is LNHDA and CDR2 is SQIVND (reference sequence). V dropped 5 bases and J dropped 4 bases, with 18 bases sitting between them. The CDR3 extends over 16 amino acids. The CDR3, as DNA: TGTGCCAGTAGTGCAGCCTGGGGCGGGCGTTACAATGAGCAGTTCTTC. Protein product: CASSAAWGGRYNEQFF.

The rearrangement links TRBV19 to TRBJ1-2, with D tentatively TRBD1 (6 bases). The CDR3 runs to 14 residues. V lost 6 bases and J lost 5, with 16 bases in between. The germline CDR1 and CDR2 sequences are LNHDA and SQIVND (reference sequence). CDR3 DNA sequence: TGTGCCAGTAGCCCCGAGGGGGGGGCTTATGGCTACACCTTC. As protein: CASSPEGGAYGYTF.

The chain is built from TRBV6-6 and TRBJ2-7; D remains ambiguous. The germline V and J ends were trimmed by 2 bases and 3 bases, with 8 bases remaining between them. Germline CDR1 and CDR2: MNHNY and SVGAGI (reference sequence). The CDR3 is 13 residues long. CDR3 sequence reads: CASSYNGIYEQYF. The CDR3 coding sequence is TGTGCCAGCAGTTACAACGGCATCTACGAGCAGTACTTC.

V is TRBV28 and J is TRBJ2-7, with 7 bases matching TRBD2. The CDR3 contains 14 residues. The germline V gene has CDR1 MDHEN and CDR2 SYDVKM. J gave up 2 bases and V 6 bases, and 7 bases lay outside the gene matches. CDR3 region: CASSHGGSPYEQYF. CDR3 nucleotides: TGTGCCAGCAGCCATGGCGGGAGCCCCTACGAGCAGTACTTC. Based on the CDR3 plus reference TRBV28 and TRBJ2-7, the full variable domain is DVKVTQSSRYLVKRTGEKVFLECVQDMDHENMFWYRQDPGLGLRLIYFSYDVKMKEKGDIPEGYSVSREKKERFSLILESASTNQTSMYLCASSHGGSPYEQYFGPGTRLTVT.

For the CDR3, the DNA is TGTGCCAGTAGTAGGCTAGCGGGCGATACGCAGTATTTT. Encoded protein: CASSRLAGDTQYF. The rearrangement links TRBV19 to TRBJ2-3; 8 nucleotides agree with TRBD2. Trimming at V came to 4 bases and at J to 6 bases, leaving 3 bases not matched to a gene. Germline lookup yields CDR1 LNHDA and CDR2 SQIVND (reference sequence). CDR3 length equals 13 residues.

This rearrangement joins TRBV19 to TRBJ2-7; 14 bases agree with TRBD2. CDR1 and CDR2 from the germline V gene are LNHDA and SQIVND (reference sequence). The CDR3 is made up of 17 amino acids. The V and J ends lost 6 bases and 2 bases, in that order; junction bases with no gene match: 9. This chain's CDR3 is CASRGTSGRFGTYEQYF. CDR3 DNA sequence: TGTGCCAGTAGAGGGACTAGCGGGAGATTCGGGACCTACGAGCAGTACTTC.

This clone is categorized as medium-sized. V and J are TRBV20-1 and TRBJ1-1; no clear D gene. With 5 bases removed from V and 3 bases from J, the gap between germline ends came to 7 bases. Germline V gene sequence: CDR1 DFQATT, CDR2 SNEGSKA (reference sequence). The CDR3 is 11 amino acids. For the CDR3, the DNA is TGCAGTGCTCGAGCCCACACTGAAGCTTTCTTT. Residues: CSARAHTEAFF.

This clone was observed a handful of times. Other DNA sequences of this sample code for an identical CDR3. V and J are TRBV7-2 and TRBJ1-5, with D unclear. The CDR3 covers 13 residues. V shed 5 bases and J shed 4 bases, with 9 bases lying between them. In germline, CDR1 is SGHTA, CDR2 FQGNSA. The CDR3 DNA is TGTGCCAGCAGCCTTCGACCTAATCAGCCCCAGCATTTT. It translates to CASSLRPNQPQHF.

This chain uses TRBV28 with TRBJ1-5, with TRBD1 matching over 9 bases. With 6 bases clipped from V and 7 bases from J, the junction kept 7 bases outside the gene matches. Germline CDR1 and CDR2: MDHEN and SYDVKM. CDR3 length: 14 residues. In DNA, the CDR3 is TGTGCCAGCAGCTCGACAGGGGGGGAACAGCCCCAGCATTTT. This encodes CASSSTGGEQPQHF.

This clone was observed a handful of times. This chain uses TRBV4-3 with TRBJ1-1, with no clear D. The CDR3 length is 15 residues. Trimming removed 0 bases from V and 4 bases from J, with 12 bases in between. Germline V gives CDR1 LGHNA, CDR2 YSLEER. CDR3 DNA: TGCGCCAGCAGCCAAGATTTCGTGGGAGGCACTGAAGCTTTCTTT. This codes for CASSQDFVGGTEAFF.

The rearrangement uses TRBV6-6 and TRBJ1-2; unclear D gene. The CDR3 is made up of 13 amino acids. Germline V gene sequence: CDR1 MNHNY, CDR2 SVGAGI (reference sequence). Trimming cost V 2 bases and J 6 bases, with 10 bases left between them. The CDR3, as DNA: TGTGCCAGCAGTTACCGTCGGGAAGATGGCTACACCTTC. Protein sequence: CASSYRREDGYTF.

CDR3 region: CASSESSSYNSPLHF. As DNA, the CDR3 is TGCGCCAGCAGTGAGAGTAGCTCCTATAATTCACCCCTCCACTTT. The chain is built from TRBV10-2 and TRBJ1-6; D gene uncertain. There are 15 residues in the CDR3. Germline assignment: CDR1 WSHSY and CDR2 SAAADI. Trimming took 2 bases from V and 0 from J, leaving 5 bases between them.

The chain recombines TRBV10-3 with TRBJ2-7; 7 bases line up with TRBD1. With V trimmed by 5 bases and J by 0 bases, 4 bases remained unmatched. Germline V gene lookup returns CDR1 ENHRY and CDR2 SYGVKD. The CDR3 is 14 residues long. CDR3 nucleotide sequence: TGTGCCATCAGTAGACAGGGTGCCTCCTACGAGCAGTACTTC. Amino acid sequence: CAISRQGASYEQYF.

J is TRBJ2-7 and V is TRBV2; TRBD1 agrees at 9 bases. V lost 6 bases and J lost 4; bases outside the gene matches: 4. The germline V gene has CDR1 SNHLY and CDR2 FYNNEI. This CDR3 is 13 amino acids long. CDR3 sequence: CASRRDRVYEQYF. The CDR3 DNA is TGTGCCAGCAGGAGGGACAGGGTGTACGAGCAGTACTTC.